This TCR beta chain was sequenced during a study of shared T cell receptors in the human thymus. Points on this clone: A read error may account for a junction end that differs from germline.

Sequencing used immunoSEQ multiplex PCR; TCRdb keeps in-frame clones, though not all of them. The top ten hold over 0.008% of the sample, which has over 650,000 clones, 87% seen once. The data were also submitted as part of a second study, on human thymus T cells. Per that study: The sample donors, healthy Finnish infants, were having corrective surgery for congenital heart defects. Corrective cardiac surgery supplied the resected thymus tissue. What appeared biased in thymic and blood repertoires was the usage of V and J genes. Related studies found that unrelated individuals share highly overlapping thymic repertoires.

Specimen: thymocytes. The sequence derives from a boy less than two years old with a congenital heart defect.

CDR3 amino acids: CASSLAGDGTDTQYF. The CDR3 DNA sequence: TGTGCCAGCAGCCTAGCGGGAGATGGCACAGATACGCAGTATTTT. The V call is TRBV7-9, the J call TRBJ2-3, with 10 bases lining up with TRBD2. This CDR3 comprises 15 residues. The germline V gene encodes CDR1 SEHNR and CDR2 FQNEAQ (reference sequence).